A selection of T cell receptor beta chains follows, all from one sample in a study of CD8 T cells in ankylosing spondylitis. TCRdb ran MiXCR on the 5' RACE reads and lists one entry per CDR3 protein. The sample lists around 480,000 distinct CDR3 sequences; approximately 17% were seen once. Specimen: blood, either unsorted or a sorted T cell fraction (not recorded which). Receptors were obtained from a male donor with ankylosing spondylitis. Each CDR3 is given without its conserved first and last residue.

J gene: TRBJ2-7
CDR3 length: 11
V gene: TRBV28
CDR3 protein: ASAASGAYEQY

J gene: TRBJ2-5
CDR3 length: 16
V gene: TRBV5-4
CDR3 protein: ASSLGGLSVRGGETQY

J gene: TRBJ2-1
CDR3 length: 12
V gene: TRBV5-5
CDR3 protein: ASSLSTSYNEQF

J gene: TRBJ2-3
CDR3 length: 13
V gene: TRBV6-1
CDR3 protein: ATRERNLSTDTQY

J gene: TRBJ2-5
CDR3 length: 12
V gene: TRBV7-9
CDR3 protein: ASSKRQGGETQY

J gene: TRBJ2-7
CDR3 length: 13
V gene: TRBV14
CDR3 protein: ASSQDWREAYEQY

J gene: TRBJ2-1
CDR3 length: 12
V gene: TRBV20-1
CDR3 protein: SAPGLAVYNEQF

J gene: TRBJ2-7
CDR3 length: 13
V gene: TRBV3-1
CDR3 protein: ASSQINSGSYEQY

J gene: TRBJ2-7
CDR3 length: 13
V gene: TRBV4-1
CDR3 protein: ASSQAGTGDREQY

J gene: TRBJ2-7
CDR3 length: 13
V gene: TRBV4-2
CDR3 protein: ASSPTTGGPYEQY